The 26 T cell receptor beta chains below come from one sample, sequenced in a study of cytomegalovirus exposure and HLA in healthy donors. This PCR relied on a set of 60 Vbeta primers and 13 Jbeta primers. TCRdb's table, derived via immunoSEQ multiplex PCR, lists solely in-frame clones and lacks some. The sample consists of about 110,000 clones, about four fifths of them appearing once. Material for sequencing was PBMCs. These receptors all stem from a man aged 30 to 45 in good health and CMV-seropositive.

The chain combines TRBV10-3 with TRBJ1-1, with TRBD1 identical over 11 bases. There are 16 residues in the CDR3. V trimming: 7 bases; J trimming: 3 bases; junction bases outside the gene matches: 10. From germline, CDR1 is ENHRY and CDR2 SYGVKD. The CDR3 DNA reads as TGTGCCATCACTTCCGGGACAGGGGGAGGGGACACTGAAGCTTTCTTT. Amino acid sequence: CAITSGTGGGDTEAFF.

The chain is built from TRBV2 and TRBJ2-7, with D tentatively TRBD1 (5 bases). This CDR3 spans 14 amino acids. Trimming took 7 bases from V and 3 from J, leaving 16 bases between them. Germline loops: CDR1 SNHLY, CDR2 FYNNEI. The CDR3 spells CASNRQFRSYEQYF. CDR3 nucleotide sequence: TGTGCCAGCAACCGACAGTTCCGAAGCTACGAGCAGTACTTC.

This clone is a singleton in its sample. The chain links TRBV30 to TRBJ1-5; D unclear. The germline V gene encodes CDR1 GTSNPN and CDR2 SVGIG (reference sequence). This CDR3 contains 14 residues. V shed 2 bases and J shed 11 bases, with 19 bases lying between them. DNA of the CDR3: TGTGCCTGGAGTCAAGGAGGGAGCGGTAGAGCCCAGCATTTT. It translates to CAWSQGGSGRAQHF.

Only one count was recorded for this clone. The chain uses TRBV18 and TRBJ1-2; tentatively, D is TRBD1 (5 bases). CDR1 and CDR2 from the germline V gene are KGHSH and LQKENI. Trimming shortened V by 0 bases and J by 4 bases, and 9 bases separated the two germline ends. The CDR3 is made up of 14 amino acids. This chain's CDR3 is CASSPPGGSYGYTF. The CDR3, as DNA: TGTGCCAGCTCACCACCGGGGGGGAGCTATGGCTACACCTTC.

The chain is built from TRBV28 and TRBJ1-6, with D possibly TRBD1 on 6 matching bases. V was pared by 2 bases and J by 9 bases, with 17 bases between. The CDR3 runs 16 residues. Germline CDR1 MDHEN, CDR2 SYDVKM. The DNA for the CDR3 is TGTGCCAGCAGTTTAGGTTGGGCAGGGGATGGTTCACCCCTCCACTTT. Protein product: CASSLGWAGDGSPLHF.

This sequence joins TRBV11-2 and TRBJ1-5; D gene ambiguous. V shed 1 base and J shed 3 bases, with 7 bases lying between them. This CDR3 is 14 amino acids long. Germline CDR1 is SGHAT and CDR2 is FQNNGV. DNA of the CDR3: TGTGCCAGCAGCTTAGGCTTAGACAATCAGCCCCAGCATTTT. Translated: CASSLGLDNQPQHF.

This sequence joins TRBV12-5 and TRBJ2-1, with D unclear. Germline V gene data show CDR1 as LGHNT and CDR2 as FRNRAP. The CDR3 loop spans 13 amino acids. The V end was cut by 0 bases, the J end by 3 bases, with 3 bases between. The CDR3 nucleotides read TGTGCTAGTGGTTTGGTTTACTACAATGAGCAGTTCTTC. Protein sequence: CASGLVYYNEQFF.

This chain connects TRBV10-1 to TRBJ2-7; 7 nucleotides line up with TRBD1. The CDR3 extends over 12 amino acids. Germline-derived CDR1 and CDR2 are WNHNN and SYGVQD (reference sequence). V was clipped by 4 bases and J by 3 bases; unmatched bases: 0. The CDR3 reads CASSGTGYEQYF. Here the CDR3 DNA reads TGCGCCAGCAGTGGGACAGGCTACGAGCAGTACTTC.

This clone has a handful of counts. The chain joins TRBV5-1 to TRBJ2-3; 12 nucleotides line up with TRBD2. CDR1 and CDR2 from the germline V gene are SGHRS and YFSETQ. With 4 bases clipped from V and 0 bases from J, the junction kept 9 bases outside the gene matches. This CDR3 region has 18 residues. CDR3 coding DNA: TGCGCCAGCAGCGTTTACGGACTAGCGGGGATTAGCACAGATACGCAGTATTTT. Translation gives CASSVYGLAGISTDTQYF.

The chain carries TRBV9 and TRBJ2-7; 7 bases agree with TRBD2. This CDR3 spans 16 amino acids. Germline lookup yields CDR1 SGDLS and CDR2 YYNGEE. The CDR3 DNA reads TGCGATGGGGGAGACCTTGGGGGGGGGAGCTCCTACGAGCAGTACGTC. This codes for CDGGDLGGGSSYEQYV.

This chain links TRBV7-9 with TRBJ1-3, with unresolved D. CDR1 is SEHNR and CDR2 is FQNEAQ in the germline V gene (reference sequence). V was cut by 5 bases and J by 8 bases, with 13 bases left in between. The CDR3 is 13 residues long. Here the CDR3 DNA reads TGTGCCAGCAGCCGCCCGGTATCGGACACCATATATTTT. It codes for CASSRPVSDTIYF. The complete variable domain, with remaining parts taken from reference TRBV7-9 and TRBJ1-3, reads DTGVSQNPRHKITKRGQNVTFRCDPISEHNRLYWYRQTLGQGPEFLTYFQNEAQLEKSRLLSDRFSAERPKGSFSTLEIQRTEQGDSAMYLCASSRPVSDTIYFGEGSWLTVV.

As DNA, the CDR3 is TGTGCCAGCAGCCTACCCCCCGGAGCGGGAGTCTTCAATGAGCAGTTCTTC. This encodes CASSLPPGAGVFNEQFF. The chain is built from TRBV7-6 and TRBJ2-1, with 8 bases identical to TRBD2. This CDR3 is built from 17 residues. Per the germline V gene, CDR1 is SGHVS and CDR2 is FNYEAQ. Germline trimming cut 5 bases from V and 6 bases from J; bases unmatched to any gene: 15.

This clone has more than one count but fewer than ten. The chain recombines TRBV6-5 with TRBJ2-2; possible D gene TRBD2, 7 bases. This CDR3 region has 13 residues. V lost 8 bases and J 10 bases, leaving 17 bases between the germline ends. Germline V CDR1 and CDR2: MNHEY, SVGAGI. The CDR3 here is CASLGGATQELFF. CDR3 sequence (DNA): TGTGCCAGCTTGGGGGGGGCGACCCAGGAGCTGTTTTTT.

The chain couples TRBV5-1 to TRBJ1-3, with D possibly matching TRBD1 (6 bases). The CDR3 length is 13 residues. Germline loops: CDR1 SGHRS, CDR2 YFSETQ. The V and J ends lost 6 bases and 8 bases respectively, with 15 bases between them. This CDR3 is CASKAGGADTIYF. DNA of the CDR3: TGCGCCAGCAAGGCCGGGGGGGCGGACACCATATATTTT.

The chain combines TRBV5-4 with TRBJ2-6, with D perhaps TRBD2 (6 bases). The germline gives CDR1 SGHNT, CDR2 YYREEE (reference sequence). The germline V and J ends were trimmed by 4 bases and 0 bases, with 14 bases remaining between them. CDR3 length equals 17 residues. CDR3 DNA sequence: TGTGCCAGCAGCCCCCGTGGGGGGAGCTCTGGGGCCAACGTCCTGACTTTC. Residues: CASSPRGGSSGANVLTF.

The J gene is TRBJ2-7, the V gene TRBV6-1; 8 nucleotides match TRBD2. The germline V gene encodes CDR1 MNHNS and CDR2 SASEGT. J gave up 6 bases and V 2 bases, and 3 bases lay outside the gene matches. The CDR3 runs 13 residues. Here the CDR3 reads CASSERAGGEQYV. In DNA, the CDR3 is TGTGCCAGCAGTGAACGGGCGGGGGGCGAGCAGTACGTC.

The genes are TRBV20-1 and TRBJ1-2; a possible D gene is TRBD1 (6 bases). CDR1 and CDR2 (germline): DFQATT, SNEGSKA (reference sequence). V lost 0 bases, J lost 13 bases, and 12 bases lay in between. CDR3 length equals 11 residues. CDR3 sequence (DNA): TGCAGTGCTAGAGAGGGGGCAGGGTTCACCTTC. It translates to CSAREGAGFTF.

The gene calls are TRBV19 and TRBJ2-3; 10 bases map to TRBD2. The CDR3 is 15 amino acids. The germline V gene has CDR1 LNHDA and CDR2 SQIVND (reference sequence). After removal of 7 bases from V and 4 bases from J, the junction contained 8 bases not matched to a gene. The CDR3 reads CASTSAGGRADTQYF. For the CDR3, the DNA is TGTGCCAGTACATCAGCGGGGGGGCGGGCAGATACGCAGTATTTT.

This chain uses TRBV11-1 with TRBJ2-7; 7 bases align to TRBD2. This CDR3 contains 15 residues. With V trimmed by 3 bases and J by 7 bases, 12 bases remained unmatched. Germline-derived CDR1 and CDR2 are SGHAT and FQDESV (reference sequence). CDR3 protein: CASSLGGVAWREQYF. DNA of the CDR3: TGTGCCAGCAGCTTGGGGGGGGTGGCCTGGCGGGAGCAGTACTTC.

The chain employs TRBV9 and TRBJ1-2; tentative D call: TRBD1 (5 bases). V was pared by 0 bases and J by 8 bases, with 14 bases between. The CDR3 contains 14 residues. Germline loops: CDR1 SGDLS, CDR2 YYNGEE. CDR3 coding DNA: TGTGCCAGCAGCGTAGACTGGACAAGACGGGGCTACACCTTC. Its translation is CASSVDWTRRGYTF.

The chain is built from TRBV7-6 and TRBJ2-1, with 9 bases identical to TRBD1. Germline CDR1 reads SGHVS; CDR2 reads FNYEAQ. V shed 0 bases and J 8 bases; nucleotides not matched to a gene: 14. The CDR3 contains 18 residues. For the CDR3, the DNA is TGTGCCAGCAGCTTAGCGCTGACAGGGGGGTCAGGGGTTGATGAGCAGTTCTTC. Amino acids: CASSLALTGGSGVDEQFF.

This clone has just one count. The chain has TRBV19 and TRBJ2-7; TRBD1 matches 7 bases. The CDR3 sequence is 13 residues long. J was trimmed by 3 bases and V by 5 bases; bases with no gene match: 4. Germline CDR1 reads LNHDA; CDR2 reads SQIVND (reference sequence). The CDR3 DNA sequence: TGTGCCAGTAGTTACCGGGACAGCTACGAGCAGTACTTC. Its translation is CASSYRDSYEQYF.

The chain has TRBV4-1 and TRBJ2-7, with 8 positions matching TRBD1. The germline gives CDR1 MGHRA, CDR2 YSYEKL. The CDR3 is made up of 14 amino acids. The J segment lost 5 bases and the V segment lost 0 bases, leaving 3 bases of the junction unmatched. The CDR3 protein is CASSQESTGDEQYV. CDR3 nucleotide sequence: TGCGCCAGCAGCCAAGAGTCGACAGGGGACGAGCAGTACGTC.

The chain has TRBV7-3 and TRBJ1-6; TRBD1 matches 8 bases. Germline trimming cut 5 bases from V and 10 bases from J; bases unmatched to any gene: 7. This CDR3 spans 14 amino acids. The germline V gene encodes CDR1 SGHTA and CDR2 FQGTGA. The chain's CDR3 is CASSVQGVGSPLHF. DNA for the CDR3: TGTGCCAGCAGCGTACAGGGGGTAGGCTCACCCCTCCACTTT. Drawing the rest from reference TRBV7-3 and TRBJ1-6, the complete variable domain is GAGVSQTPSNKVTEKGKYVELRCDPISGHTALYWYRQSLGQGPEFLIYFQGTGAADDSGLPNDRFFAVRPEGSVSTLKIQRTERGDSAVYLCASSVQGVGSPLHFGNGTRLTVT.

The chain combines TRBV5-6 with TRBJ2-3; 9 nucleotides agree with TRBD1. The CDR3 consists of 15 residues. The germline V gene has CDR1 SGHDT and CDR2 YYEEEE. V shed 4 bases and J 4 bases; nucleotides not matched to a gene: 7. The CDR3 loop reads CASSPGTGFPDTQYF. The CDR3 DNA sequence: TGTGCCAGCAGCCCCGGGACAGGGTTTCCAGATACGCAGTATTTT.

This clone has a single count. The CDR3 loop reads CASSPTLGQPQHF. CDR3 coding DNA: TGTGCCAGCAGTCCTACACTCGGGCAGCCCCAGCATTTT. This sequence joins TRBV6-1 and TRBJ1-5; D gene uncertain. V was pared by 5 bases and J by 7 bases, with 12 bases between. CDR3 length: 13 residues. Germline assignment: CDR1 MNHNS and CDR2 SASEGT.